Following are 5 T cell receptor beta chains from one sample sequenced in a study of beta chain features in type 1 diabetes. The sequenced template was cDNA made from the entire isolated RNA. The repertoire was sequenced with immunoSEQ multiplex PCR; TCRdb's copy has only in-frame clones and lacks some. The data hold some 270,000 clones, with 7% to 9% observed a single time. The specimen sequenced was central memory CD4+ T cells from blood. The receptors derive from a woman aged 18-29 years in good health.

This rearrangement joins TRBV2 to TRBJ2-7, with D perhaps TRBD1 (5 bases). V was cut by 4 bases and J by 2 bases, with 9 bases left in between. This CDR3 region has 13 residues. Germline CDR1 SNHLY, CDR2 FYNNEI. In nucleotides, the CDR3 is TGTGCCAGCAGTGTACAGGAGACCTACGAGCAGTACTTC. Amino acid sequence: CASSVQETYEQYF.

This rearrangement joins TRBV5-4 to TRBJ2-7; D is perhaps TRBD2 (5 bases). The germline CDR1 and CDR2 sequences are SGHNT and YYREEE (reference sequence). The CDR3 sequence is 14 residues long. The V end was cut by 0 bases, the J end by 0 bases, with 7 bases between. The CDR3 coding sequence is TGTGCCAGCAGCTTGGGAGGGTACTCCTACGAGCAGTACTTC. Its translation is CASSLGGYSYEQYF.

The chain carries TRBV18 and TRBJ1-2; D remains unclear. Per the germline V gene, CDR1 is KGHSH and CDR2 is LQKENI. CDR3 length: 13 residues. Trimming took 0 bases from V and 8 from J, leaving 10 bases between them. The CDR3 nucleotides are TGTGCCAGCTCACCACCTTCGGGGTTGGGCTACACCTTC. Its protein product is CASSPPSGLGYTF.

The gene calls are TRBV30 and TRBJ1-5; D is perhaps TRBD1 (5 bases). The germline V and J ends were trimmed by 3 bases and 2 bases, with 11 bases remaining between them. Germline V CDR1 and CDR2: GTSNPN, SVGIG (reference sequence). There are 14 residues in the CDR3. The CDR3 loop reads CAWSPQGGNQPQHF. CDR3 DNA sequence: TGTGCCTGGAGCCCCCAGGGAGGCAATCAGCCCCAGCATTTT.

This clone was found a few times. This chain uses TRBV6-5 with TRBJ2-5; 12 bases match TRBD2. There are 16 residues in the CDR3. Per the germline V gene, CDR1 is MNHEY and CDR2 is SVGAGI. The junction had 6 bases not matched to a gene; V was cut back by 4 bases and J by 3 bases. The CDR3 loop reads CASSSILAGGEETQYF. CDR3 coding DNA: TGTGCCAGCAGTTCCATACTAGCGGGGGGCGAAGAGACCCAGTACTTC.